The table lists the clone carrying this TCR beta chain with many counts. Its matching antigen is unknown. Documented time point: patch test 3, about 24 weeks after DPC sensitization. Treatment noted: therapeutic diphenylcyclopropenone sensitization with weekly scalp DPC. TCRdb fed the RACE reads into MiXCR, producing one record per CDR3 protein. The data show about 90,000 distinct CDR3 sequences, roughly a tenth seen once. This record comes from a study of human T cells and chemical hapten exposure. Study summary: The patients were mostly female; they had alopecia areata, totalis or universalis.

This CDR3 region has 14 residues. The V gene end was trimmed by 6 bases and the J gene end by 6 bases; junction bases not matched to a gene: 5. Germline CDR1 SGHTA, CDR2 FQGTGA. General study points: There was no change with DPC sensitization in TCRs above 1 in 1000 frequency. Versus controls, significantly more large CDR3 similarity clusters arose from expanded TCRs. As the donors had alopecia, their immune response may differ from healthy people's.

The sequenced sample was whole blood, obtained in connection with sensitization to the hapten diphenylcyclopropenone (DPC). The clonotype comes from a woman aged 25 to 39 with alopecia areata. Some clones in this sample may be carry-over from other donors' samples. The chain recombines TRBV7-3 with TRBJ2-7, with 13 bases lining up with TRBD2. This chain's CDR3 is CASRRTSGSPEQYF. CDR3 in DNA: TGTGCCAGCAGACGGACTAGCGGGAGTCCCGAGCAGTACTTC. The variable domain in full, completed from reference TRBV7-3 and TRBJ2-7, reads GAGVSQTPSNKVTEKGKYVELRCDPISGHTALYWYRQSLGQGPEFLIYFQGTGAADDSGLPNDRFFAVRPEGSVSTLKIQRTERGDSAVYLCASRRTSGSPEQYFGPGTRLTVT.